This T cell receptor (beta chain) stems from a study of T cell responses to AZD1222 COVID-19 vaccine. This CDR3 has 14 residues. V lost 10 bases and J lost 5, with 17 bases in between. The V gene's germline CDR1 is ENHRY and CDR2 SYGVKD. This table comes from immunoSEQ multiplex PCR, and its TCRdb copy is limited to in-frame clones, with some not included. The sample carries 200,000 or so clones, around 86% recorded once. The receptor comes from an adult in good health. Specimen: peripheral blood, collected on day 0 of MenACWY control vaccination. The chain employs TRBV10-3 and TRBJ2-2, with a possible D match to TRBD2 (7 bases). The CDR3, as DNA: TGTGCCACGAGGTTACAGGGAGGGACCGGGGAGCTGTTTTTT. This sequence encodes CATRLQGGTGELFF.